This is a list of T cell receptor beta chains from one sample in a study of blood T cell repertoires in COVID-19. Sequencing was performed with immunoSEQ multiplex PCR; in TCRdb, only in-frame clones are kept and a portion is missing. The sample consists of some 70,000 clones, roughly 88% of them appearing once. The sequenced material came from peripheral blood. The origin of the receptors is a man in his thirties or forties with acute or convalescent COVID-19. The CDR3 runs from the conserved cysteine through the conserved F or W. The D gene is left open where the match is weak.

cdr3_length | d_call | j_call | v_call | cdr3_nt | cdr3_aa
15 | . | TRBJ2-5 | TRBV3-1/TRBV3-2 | TGTGCCAGCAGCTCGGGCCCACAAGGGAGGGAGACCCAGTACTTC | CASSSGPQGRETQYF
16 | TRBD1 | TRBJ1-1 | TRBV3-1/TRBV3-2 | TGTGCCAGCAGCCACCTAGCAGGGACAGGGCAAGCTGAAGCTTTCTTT | CASSHLAGTGQAEAFF
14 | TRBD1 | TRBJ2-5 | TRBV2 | TGTGCCAGCATCTGGGACAGAACACAAGAGACCCAGTACTTC | CASIWDRTQETQYF
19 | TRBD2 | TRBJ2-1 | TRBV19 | TGTGCCAGTAGCCTAGACCGTGGGACTAGCGGGAGAAAGAACAATGAGCAGTTCTTC | CASSLDRGTSGRKNNEQFF
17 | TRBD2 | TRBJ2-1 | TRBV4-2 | TGTGCCAGCAGCCAAGAAGGGAGCGGGAGATCCTACAATGAGCAGTTCTTC | CASSQEGSGRSYNEQFF
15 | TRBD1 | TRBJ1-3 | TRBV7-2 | TGTGCCAGCACAAAACAGGGGGGGACCGCCGCCACCATATATTTT | CASTKQGGTAATIYF
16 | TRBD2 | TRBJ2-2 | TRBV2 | TGTGCCAGCACCCTAGCGGGAGGCTACCTCGCCGGGGAGCTGTTTTTT | CASTLAGGYLAGELFF
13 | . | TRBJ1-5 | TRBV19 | TGTGCCAGTAGCAAGAGTAGCAATCAGCCCCAGCATTTT | CASSKSSNQPQHF
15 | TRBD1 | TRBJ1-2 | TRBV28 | TGTGCCAGCAGTCCTTTGGCAGGGGGCCCCTATGGCTACACCTTC | CASSPLAGGPYGYTF
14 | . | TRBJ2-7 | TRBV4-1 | TGCGCCAGCAGCCAGGAGGGACTCACCCTCGAGCAGTACTTC | CASSQEGLTLEQYF
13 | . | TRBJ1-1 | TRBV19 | TGTGCCAGTAGTATAGATCGGAGCACTGAAGCTTTCTTT | CASSIDRSTEAFF
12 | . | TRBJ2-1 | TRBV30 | TGTGCCTGGAGGGGGGGGCTAAATGAGCAGTTCTTC | CAWRGGLNEQFF
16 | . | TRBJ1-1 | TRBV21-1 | TGTGCCAGCAGCAAAGCGGGGATGGAGGGGGCCCCCGAAGCTTTCTTT | CASSKAGMEGAPEAFF
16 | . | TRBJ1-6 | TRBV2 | TGTGCCAGCAGTCAGGGGCCAGGGGCTCCTAATTCACCCCTCCACTTT | CASSQGPGAPNSPLHF